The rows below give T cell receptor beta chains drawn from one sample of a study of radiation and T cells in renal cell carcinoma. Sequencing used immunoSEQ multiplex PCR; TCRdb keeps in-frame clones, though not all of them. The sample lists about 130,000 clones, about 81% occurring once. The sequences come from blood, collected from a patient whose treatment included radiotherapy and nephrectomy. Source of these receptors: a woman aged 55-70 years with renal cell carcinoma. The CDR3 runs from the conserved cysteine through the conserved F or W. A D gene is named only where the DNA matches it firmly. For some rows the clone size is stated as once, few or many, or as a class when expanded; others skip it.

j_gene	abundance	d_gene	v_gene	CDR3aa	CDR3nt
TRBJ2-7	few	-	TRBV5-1	CASSSGGTYEQYF	TGCGCCAGCAGCTCAGGGGGGACCTACGAGCAGTACTTC
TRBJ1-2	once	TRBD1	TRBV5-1	CASRRDRGEVNYGYTF	TGCGCCAGCAGACGTGACAGGGGCGAAGTTAACTATGGCTACACCTTC
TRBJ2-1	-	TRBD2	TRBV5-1	CASRSGDLVGEQFF	TGCGCCAGCAGAAGCGGGGACCTGGTAGGTGAGCAGTTCTTC
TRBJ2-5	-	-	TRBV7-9	CASSSGPGRPQYF	TGTGCCAGCAGCTCGGGGCCTGGGCGTCCCCAGTACTTC
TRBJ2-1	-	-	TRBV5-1	CASTTWIGALYNEQFF	TGCGCCAGCACCACTTGGATAGGGGCCCTCTACAATGAGCAGTTCTTC
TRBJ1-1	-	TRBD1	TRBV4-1	CASSPNSGTANTEAFF	TGCGCCAGCAGCCCAAACTCCGGGACAGCGAACACTGAAGCTTTCTTT
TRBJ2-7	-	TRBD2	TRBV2	CASTSYGGGNEQYF	TGTGCCAGCACTTCCTACGGGGGAGGGAACGAGCAGTACTTC
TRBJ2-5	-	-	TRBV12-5	CASAKGTETQYF	TGTGCTAGTGCTAAAGGGACCGAGACCCAGTACTTC
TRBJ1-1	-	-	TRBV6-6	CASSYGMNTEAFF	TGTGCCAGCAGTTACGGAATGAACACTGAAGCTTTCTTT
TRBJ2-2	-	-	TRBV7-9	CASSFDTGELFF	TGTGCCAGCAGCTTCGACACCGGGGAGCTGTTTTTT
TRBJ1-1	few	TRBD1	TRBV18	CASSPFWDRAEAFF	TGTGCCAGCTCACCCTTTTGGGACAGGGCTGAAGCTTTCTTT
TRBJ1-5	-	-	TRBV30	CAWSVRGSVYQPQHF	TGTGCCTGGAGTGTAAGGGGCTCAGTGTATCAGCCCCAGCATTTT
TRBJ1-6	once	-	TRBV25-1	CASSEYGVSYNSPLHF	TGTGCCAGCAGTGAATATGGGGTATCCTATAATTCACCCCTCCACTTT
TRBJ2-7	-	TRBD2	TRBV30	CAWEAGGPNYEQYF	TGTGCCTGGGAAGCGGGAGGGCCAAACTACGAGCAGTACTTC
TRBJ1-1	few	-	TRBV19	CASKGSRNTEAFF	TGTGCCAGTAAAGGGTCCCGGAACACTGAAGCTTTCTTT
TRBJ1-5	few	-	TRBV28	CASSVPGTQFLPQHF	TGTGCCAGCAGCGTACCCGGGACACAATTTCTGCCCCAGCATTTT
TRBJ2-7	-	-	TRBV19	CASSVQVGEYEQYF	TGTGCCAGTAGTGTACAGGTTGGGGAGTACGAGCAGTACTTC
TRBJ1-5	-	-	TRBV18	CASSPLLGIGQPQHF	TGTGCCAGCTCACCCCTATTGGGGATCGGGCAGCCCCAGCATTTT
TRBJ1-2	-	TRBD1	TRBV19	CASTSTSGQGTNYGYTF	TGTGCCAGTACTAGTACTTCCGGACAGGGGACTAACTATGGCTACACCTTC
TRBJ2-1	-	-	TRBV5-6	CASLTQGLPYNEQFF	TGTGCCAGCCTGACTCAGGGGTTGCCCTACAATGAGCAGTTCTTC
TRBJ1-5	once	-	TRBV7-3	CASSPGQVNQPQHF	TGTGCCAGCAGCCCGGGCCAGGTTAATCAGCCCCAGCATTTT
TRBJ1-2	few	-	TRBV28	CASSSDWSDGYTF	TGTGCCAGCAGTTCTGACTGGAGCGATGGCTACACCTTC
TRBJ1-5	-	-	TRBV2	CASSEVSYYSNQPQHF	TGTGCCAGCAGTGAAGTGTCCTACTATAGCAATCAGCCCCAGCATTTT
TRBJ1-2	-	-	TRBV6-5	CASSYRDGLYGYTF	TGTGCCAGCAGTTACAGGGACGGGCTCTATGGCTACACCTTC